Here is one T cell receptor beta chain with its context. Which antigen it targets is not known. There are no base qualities to consult, and no much larger clone falls within one base. This sample was taken from a study of shared clonotypes between healthy human individuals (dated by TCRdb to the early 2020s). Background on the whole study: The cohort included a few men and a couple of women between 18 and 49 years of age. For each donor, CD4 naive and CD4 memory were each given three plates, CD8 naive was given two plates, and CD8 memory was given one plate. The study deeply sequenced blood TCR repertoires of five healthy adults to estimate repertoire size and the extent of clonotype sharing between individuals. To increase sequencing depth and limit assay-specific biases, different laboratories used diverse techniques to prepare libraries and sequence TCR repertoires. Leukapheresis yielded between about 0.8 and 9.5 billion PBMCs per donor. General findings and caveats noted by the study authors: Estimated clonotype richness was generally larger for naive than for memory subsets. Rarefaction of sorted-subset datasets indicated incomplete sequencing despite the large sequencing depth. The genetic and exposure-history diversity represented was limited by the small number of donors. Pairwise subsampling indicated that sequencing depth was expected to affect the degree of clonotype sharing among donors. Clonotypes shared by all four sorted-subset donors showed higher generation probabilities than non-shared clonotypes. Sharing across four donors was observed for approximately 5% of naive CD4, about 4% of naive CD8, roughly 2.3% of memory CD4, and about 0.4% of memory CD8 clonotypes. Sampling was limited to blood, and TCR repertoires in tissue likely differ from TCR repertoires in blood.

V has 5 bases trimmed and J has 7 bases trimmed; junction bases matching no gene number 8. Looking up the germline V gene (reference sequence) yields CDR1 SEHNR and CDR2 FQNEAQ. The CDR3, cysteine through phenylalanine, is 15 amino acids long. Of all the DNA, just the CDR3 is kept, 45 bases in frame from base 1. The donors were healthy, HIV-negative adults who had no recently reported acute infections or vaccinations. Only Caucasian adults living in Nashville, Tennessee, USA were represented among the donors. CD4+ T cells were enriched through magnetic negative selection, after which naive cells were positively selected on CD45RA and the remaining negative fraction served as the memory subset. Blood was collected by leukapheresis, and PBMCs were isolated by Ficoll-Histopaque density gradient centrifugation and then cryopreserved in liquid nitrogen vapor phase. Purity and quantity of every magnetically sorted T cell population were checked by analytical flow cytometry. Genomic DNA was isolated from every sorted fraction and measured by UV absorbance on a Nanodrop 2000c.

Using the deep immunoSEQ assay, multiplex PCR amplified TCR CDR3 regions from genomic DNA. Genomic DNA extracted from each cell subset was distributed evenly over all wells of several immunoSEQ 96-well plates, and each plate served as one replicate. For sorted subsets, 150 to 250 ng of genomic DNA, equivalent to 30,000 or so T cell genomes, went into each replicate PCR. Purified libraries were measured with a Qubit 3.0 fluorometer, size-checked on a Bioanalyzer 2100, and measured again with the KAPA Library Quantification kit. Every immunoSEQ 96-well plate was sequenced on a dedicated single-read 150-cycle Illumina NextSeq 550 flow cell. On the authors' methods: The immunoSEQ output contained only junctional sequences without quality scores, so filtering could not match that applied to full-length reads. To assign V/J genes and CDR3, sequences were annotated using PyIR, a Python wrapper for IgBLAST v1.9, with IMGT germline references. Reads were removed for weak V/J assignments (E-value above 1e-6), missing CDR3, stop codons, out-of-frame junctions, or ambiguous translated residues. A V3J clonotype was defined by an identical inferred V gene, J gene, and CDR3 amino acid sequence. The percentage overlap between two repertoires was calculated by dividing the number of shared unique clonotypes by the size of the smaller repertoire. Three approaches were used to assess repertoire richness: RTK rarefaction, the Chao1 estimator, and Recon v2.1 estimates of unobserved clonotypes. For all TCRbeta clonotypes obtained by the gDNA method from a handful of donors, generation probabilities were computed with OLGA. In its TCRdb copy, this immuneACCESS table keeps in-frame sequences only and misses some clones. Where compared with another copy, unresolved V genes explain less than half of these, and the others have no known cause. V and J calls and clone size follow that table, whereas D and trimming were derived from the DNA. Counted in this sample were 2 million to 2.5 million clones; approximately 90% of them appeared once. The ten most abundant clones make up approximately 0.4% of the sample.

This clonotype was obtained from a young man in good health. Some clones in this sample may be carry-over from other donors' samples. The material sequenced was naive CD4+ T cells from PBMCs. The meaning of the sample's cell subset or site label: CD45RA+ positively selected. The rearranged chain carries TRBV7-9 and TRBJ2-2; a stretch of 9 junction bases matches TRBD1. The CDR3 loop reads CASSPGDRAYGELFF. Here is the DNA: TGTGCCAGCAGCCCGGGGGACAGGGCTTACGGGGAGCTGTTTTTT.